The 32 T cell receptor beta chains below all came from one sample that was sequenced in a study of blood T cell repertoires in COVID-19. Sequencing used immunoSEQ multiplex PCR; TCRdb keeps in-frame clones, though not all of them. Of roughly 76,000 clones detected, approximately 90% appear once; the ten largest clones hold 1.2%. The source material was PBMCs or T cells enriched from blood (not recorded which). The receptors shown here come from a woman between 45 and 60 years old with acute COVID-19.

This clone was counted a single time. The chain has TRBV19 and TRBJ1-2; 8 nucleotides agree with TRBD1. With V trimmed by 2 bases and J by 5 bases, 7 bases remained unmatched. The CDR3 extends over 15 amino acids. CDR1 is LNHDA, CDR2 SQIVND, per germline (reference sequence). CDR3 loop: CASSISTGGLYGYTF. The CDR3 DNA is TGTGCCAGTAGTATAAGTACAGGGGGACTTTATGGCTACACCTTC. The full variable domain, with the rest looked up from reference TRBV19 and TRBJ1-2, is DGGITQSPKYLFRKEGQNVTLSCEQNLNHDAMYWYRQDPGQGLRLIYYSQIVNDFQKGDIAEGYSVSREKKESFPLTVTSAQKNPTAFYLCASSISTGGLYGYTFGSGTRLTVV.

The V and J genes are TRBV4-3 and TRBJ1-1; a possible D gene is TRBD1 (5 bases). Germline V gene lookup returns CDR1 LGHNA and CDR2 YSLEER. This CDR3 comprises 13 residues. The germline V and J ends were trimmed by 1 base and 8 bases, with 11 bases remaining between them. The CDR3 DNA follows: TGCGCCAGCAGCCAAGGGTGGGGGGGAGAAGCTTTCTTT. This encodes CASSQGWGGEAFF.

The chain is built from TRBV6-5 and TRBJ2-5, with 11 bases aligning to TRBD2. There are 14 residues in the CDR3. Germline CDR1 MNHEY, CDR2 SVGAGI. J lost 4 bases, V lost 4 bases, and 2 bases had no gene match. The CDR3 sequence is CASSSSGRTETQYF. In DNA, the CDR3 is TGTGCCAGCAGTTCTAGCGGGAGGACAGAGACCCAGTACTTC.

In regard to this clone: A junction boundary mismatches the germline segment, possibly from a read error. V gene TRBV3-1 (or the pseudogene TRBV3-2) combines with J gene TRBJ2-2, with 8 bases fitting TRBD1. In germline, CDR1 is LGHDT, CDR2 YNNKEL (reference sequence). The CDR3 consists of 17 residues. The DNA of the CDR3 is TGTGCCAGCAGACAAGAAGTGGGGACAGGGAACACCGGGGAGCTGTTTTTT. Protein sequence: CASRQEVGTGNTGELFF.

This rearrangement joins TRBV5-1 to TRBJ1-2; 9 nucleotides line up with TRBD1. After removal of 4 bases from V and 4 bases from J, the junction contained 11 bases not matched to a gene. Looked up from germline, CDR1 is SGHRS and CDR2 is YFSETQ. The CDR3 contains 16 residues. CDR3 in DNA: TGCGCCAGCAGCGCGGTGCCGGAGGGACAGGGCTATGGCTACACCTTC. It yields the protein CASSAVPEGQGYGYTF.

The rearrangement uses TRBV6-2 or TRBV6-3 and TRBJ2-4; perhaps TRBD2 as D (5 bases). Germline values: CDR1 MNHEY, CDR2 SVGEGT. The CDR3 is 16 residues long. V lost 4 bases and J lost 0, with 13 bases in between. The CDR3 coding sequence is TGTGCCAGCAGTTCACACACTAGTTTAGCCAAAAACATTCAGTACTTC. This gives the protein CASSSHTSLAKNIQYF.

This clone was seen once. The rearrangement links TRBV7-2 to TRBJ2-1, with D perhaps matching TRBD2 (5 bases). Deletions cut 11 bases from V and 0 bases from J, with 14 bases between. The CDR3 loop spans 14 amino acids. CDR1 SGHTA and CDR2 FQGNSA come from the germline V gene. The DNA of the CDR3 is TGTGCCGTTGGGTTAGCGTACTCCTACAATGAGCAGTTCTTC. As protein: CAVGLAYSYNEQFF.

The V gene is TRBV30, the J gene TRBJ1-1, with 9 bases aligning to TRBD1. The CDR3 consists of 13 residues. Germline lookup yields CDR1 GTSNPN and CDR2 SVGIG (reference sequence). The ends lost 4 bases at V and 6 bases at J; junction bases unmatched: 6. As DNA, the CDR3 is TGTGCCTGGACCCCGACAGGGGGTGCTGAAGCTTTCTTT. The encoded protein is CAWTPTGGAEAFF.

The chain carries TRBV13 and TRBJ2-3; 7 bases align to TRBD1. The CDR3 loop spans 14 amino acids. Germline loops: CDR1 PRHDT, CDR2 FYEKMQ (reference sequence). Trimming removed 0 bases from V and 5 bases from J; junction bases left unmatched: 2. The CDR3 DNA reads TGTGCCAGCAGCTTAGGGACAGGGCGAGATACGCAGTATTTT. It yields the protein CASSLGTGRDTQYF.

This clone came up once. The V gene is TRBV10-3, the J gene TRBJ1-1; 11 bases line up with TRBD1. Germline V CDR1 and CDR2: ENHRY, SYGVKD. The length of the CDR3 is 15 residues. The J segment lost 6 bases and the V segment lost 1 base, leaving 4 bases of the junction unmatched. The CDR3 coding sequence is TGTGCCATCAGTGAGTGGACAGGGGGCTGGGCTGAAGCTTTCTTT. It is translated as CAISEWTGGWAEAFF.

The chain couples TRBV6-1 to TRBJ1-5; tentative D call: TRBD1 (6 bases). The germline CDR1 and CDR2 sequences are MNHNS and SASEGT. Trimming cost V 0 bases and J 0 bases, with 12 bases left between them. This CDR3 spans 17 amino acids. This CDR3 reads CASSEARGRISNQPQHF. Here the CDR3 DNA reads TGTGCCAGCAGTGAAGCGCGGGGGCGGATTAGCAATCAGCCCCAGCATTTT.

The chain recombines TRBV29-1 with TRBJ1-1; D is uncertain. CDR1 is SQVTM and CDR2 is ANQGSEA in the germline V gene. V lost 7 bases, J lost 3 bases, and 12 bases lay in between. The CDR3 has 12 amino acids. CDR3 DNA sequence: TGCAGCGGAGCCACACGGGACACTGAAGCTTTCTTT. Translation gives CSGATRDTEAFF. Full variable domain (rest looked up from reference TRBV29-1 and TRBJ1-1): SAVISQKPSRDICQRGTSLTIQCQVDSQVTMMFWYRQQPGQSLTLIATANQGSEATYESGFVIDKFPISRPNLTFSTLTVSNMSPEDSSIYLCSGATRDTEAFFGQGTRLTVV.

The chain joins TRBV11-2 to TRBJ2-7; possibly TRBD1 for D (6 bases). The CDR3 is 12 amino acids. Germline CDR1 SGHAT, CDR2 FQNNGV. Trimming took 6 bases from V and 1 from J, leaving 7 bases between them. CDR3 nucleotide sequence: TGTGCCAGCAGGGGGGCTTCCTACGAGCAGTACTTC. This gives the protein CASRGASYEQYF. The whole variable domain, filled in from reference TRBV11-2 and TRBJ2-7, reads EAGVAQSPRYKIIEKRQSVAFWCNPISGHATLYWYQQILGQGPKLLIQFQNNGVVDDSQLPKDRFSAERLKGVDSTLKIQPAKLEDSAVYLCASRGASYEQYFGPGTRLTVT.

This chain links TRBV7-8 with TRBJ2-5, with 8 nucleotides matching TRBD2. This CDR3 has 15 residues. CDR1 SGHVS and CDR2 FQNEAQ come from the germline V gene. Trimming at V came to 1 base and at J to 5 bases, leaving 6 bases not matched to a gene. CDR3 bases: TGTGCCAGCAGCTTAGTGACGCGGGAGGTGGAGACCCAGTACTTC. It encodes CASSLVTREVETQYF.

This clone is a singleton in its sample. The V gene is TRBV12-3 or TRBV12-4, the J gene TRBJ2-3, with D possibly TRBD2 on 5 matching bases. The CDR3 runs 13 residues. V lost 10 bases to trimming and J lost 4 bases, with 15 bases between them. The CDR3 loop is CATRVGSADTQYF. Written as DNA, the CDR3 is TGTGCCACGCGGGTAGGGAGCGCAGATACGCAGTATTTT.

The chain uses TRBV28 and TRBJ1-1; D gene unclear. Trimming cost V 2 bases and J 7 bases, with 8 bases left between them. Germline loops: CDR1 MDHEN, CDR2 SYDVKM. This CDR3 region has 12 residues. The DNA of the CDR3 is TGTGCCAGCAGTTTACTACAGAGTGAAGCTTTCTTT. Amino acids: CASSLLQSEAFF.

This clone was observed a single time. The rearrangement joins TRBV6-2 or TRBV6-3 to TRBJ2-2; the match to TRBD2 covers 8 bases. The V gene end was trimmed by 4 bases and the J gene end by 7 bases; junction bases not matched to a gene: 5. The CDR3 extends over 14 amino acids. Germline V gene data show CDR1 as MNHEY and CDR2 as SVGEGT. CDR3 sequence (DNA): TGTGCCAGCAGTTTCATCGGGAGGGTCGGGGAGCTGTTTTTT. Amino acids: CASSFIGRVGELFF.

The chain uses TRBV12-5 and TRBJ2-7, with 13 bases fitting TRBD2. The CDR3 consists of 15 residues. Looked up from germline, CDR1 is LGHNT and CDR2 is FRNRAP. The V segment lost 6 bases and the J segment 5 bases; nucleotides outside the gene matches: 7. The CDR3 loop is CASGPGTSGIHEQYF. CDR3 sequence (DNA): TGTGCTAGTGGCCCCGGGACTAGCGGGATCCACGAGCAGTACTTC.

The chain combines TRBV27 with TRBJ1-5; tentative D call: TRBD1 (5 bases). CDR1 is MNHEY and CDR2 is SMNVEV in the germline V gene (reference sequence). The CDR3 runs to 15 residues. V lost 2 bases and J lost 4, with 12 bases in between. CDR3 loop: CASSLMAGSNQPQHF. Written as DNA, the CDR3 is TGTGCCAGCAGTTTAATGGCAGGGTCTAATCAGCCCCAGCATTTT.

This chain connects TRBV5-1 to TRBJ1-3; D call uncertain. CDR1 and CDR2 from the germline V gene are SGHRS and YFSETQ. The V gene lost 2 bases and the J gene lost 0 bases, with 6 bases spanning the gap. The CDR3 has 14 residues. CDR3 protein: CASSLQSSGNTIYF. Here the CDR3 DNA reads TGCGCCAGCAGCTTACAGTCCTCTGGAAACACCATATATTTT.

The chain has TRBV19 and TRBJ2-7, with 15 bases that match TRBD2. This CDR3 contains 15 residues. The junction had 1 base not matched to a gene; V was cut back by 3 bases and J by 4 bases. CDR1 LNHDA and CDR2 SQIVND come from the germline V gene (reference sequence). CDR3 protein: CASSMGTSGRYEQYF. CDR3 bases: TGTGCCAGTAGTATGGGGACTAGCGGGAGGTACGAGCAGTACTTC.

The chain combines TRBV5-1 with TRBJ2-7; 9 bases line up with TRBD2. V dropped 4 bases and J dropped 0; count of bases not matched to a gene: 2. The germline gives CDR1 SGHRS, CDR2 YFSETQ. This CDR3 has 14 residues. The chain's CDR3 is CASSAGLASYEQYF. CDR3 nucleotide sequence: TGCGCCAGCAGCGCGGGACTAGCCTCCTACGAGCAGTACTTC.

The rearrangement links TRBV7-2 to TRBJ2-7; no clear D gene. CDR1 and CDR2 from the germline V gene are SGHTA and FQGNSA. The CDR3 loop spans 11 amino acids. Trimming pared 5 bases from V and 5 bases from J, leaving 7 bases between. The CDR3 reads CASSPYNEQYF. The CDR3 DNA reads TGTGCCAGCAGCCCATACAACGAGCAGTACTTC.

The chain links TRBV29-1 to TRBJ2-1; a possible D gene is TRBD2 (6 bases). V lost 7 bases and J lost 14, with 24 bases in between. The CDR3 has 13 amino acids. The V gene's germline CDR1 is SQVTM and CDR2 ANQGSEA. The CDR3 DNA reads TGCAGCGCTCTAAGGGCCGTGAGGGGAGGAAAGTTCTTC. Encoded protein: CSALRAVRGGKFF.

The chain joins TRBV9 to TRBJ1-2; no firm D call. V dropped 0 bases and J dropped 4 bases, with 13 bases sitting between them. CDR3 length: 15 residues. Germline V gene data show CDR1 as SGDLS and CDR2 as YYNGEE. The CDR3, as DNA: TGTGCCAGCAGCGTAGGCGCAGGAGCGGGCTATGGCTACACCTTC. Its protein is CASSVGAGAGYGYTF.

This chain uses TRBV11-1 with TRBJ2-3, with D possibly being TRBD2 (6 bases). The CDR3 spans 16 residues. Deletions cut 1 base from V and 4 bases from J, with 15 bases between. CDR1 and CDR2 from the germline V gene are SGHAT and FQDESV (reference sequence). CDR3 loop: CASSLVSGSEADTQYF. Here the CDR3 DNA reads TGTGCCAGCAGCTTAGTGTCCGGGAGTGAGGCAGATACGCAGTATTTT.

The chain combines TRBV5-1 with TRBJ2-1; TRBD2 matches at 10 bases. The CDR3 runs 16 residues. Germline V lookup: CDR1 SGHRS, CDR2 YFSETQ. Trimming took 0 bases from V and 5 from J; bases not matched to a gene: 5. This chain's CDR3 is CASSLDPGLANNEQFF. DNA for the CDR3: TGCGCCAGCAGCTTGGACCCGGGACTAGCGAACAATGAGCAGTTCTTC. The entire variable domain, with the rest obtained from reference TRBV5-1 and TRBJ2-1, is as follows: KAGVTQTPRYLIKTRGQQVTLSCSPISGHRSVSWYQQTPGQGLQFLFEYFSETQRNKGNFPGRFSGRQFSNSRSEMNVSTLELGDSALYLCASSLDPGLANNEQFFGPGTRLTVL.

J is TRBJ1-5 and V is TRBV12-5; D perhaps matches TRBD1 (6 bases). The CDR3 is made up of 15 amino acids. The V and J ends lost 2 bases and 1 base respectively, with 9 bases between them. Germline V lookup: CDR1 LGHNT, CDR2 FRNRAP. DNA for the CDR3: TGTGCTAGTGGTTTGACAGGGACGAGCAATCAGCCCCAGCATTTT. This gives the protein CASGLTGTSNQPQHF.

The chain combines TRBV24-1 with TRBJ2-1; 7 nucleotides align to TRBD1. The CDR3 is 14 amino acids. J lost 4 bases, V lost 10 bases, and 9 bases had no gene match. Germline lookup yields CDR1 KGHDR and CDR2 SFDVKD. CDR3 residues: CATSKGASYNEQFF. The CDR3 nucleotides are TGTGCCACTTCAAAGGGGGCGTCATACAATGAGCAGTTCTTC.

CDR3 nucleotides: TGTGCCCGGACAAGAGACGGGGAGCTGTTTTTT. Translated: CARTRDGELFF. The chain recombines TRBV30 with TRBJ2-2; a weak D match, TRBD1 (5 bases). There are 11 residues in the CDR3. CDR1 and CDR2 from the germline V gene are GTSNPN and SVGIG (reference sequence). V lost 8 bases and J lost 7, with 11 bases in between.

The chain carries TRBV29-1 and TRBJ1-5; D gene ambiguous. Looked up from germline, CDR1 is SQVTM and CDR2 is ANQGSEA. Trimming pared 4 bases from V and 0 bases from J, leaving 10 bases between. This CDR3 is built from 14 residues. The CDR3 reads CSVAGPNSNQPQHF. The CDR3, as DNA: TGCAGCGTTGCAGGCCCGAATAGCAATCAGCCCCAGCATTTT.

The gene calls are TRBV5-4 and TRBJ2-7; the D gene is possibly TRBD1 (5 bases). The CDR3 spans 14 residues. Looked up from germline, CDR1 is SGHNT and CDR2 is YYREEE (reference sequence). V was pared by 0 bases and J by 3 bases, with 10 bases between. CDR3 residues: CASSLGRDLYEQYF. The CDR3, as DNA: TGTGCCAGCAGCTTGGGCAGGGATCTCTACGAGCAGTACTTC.